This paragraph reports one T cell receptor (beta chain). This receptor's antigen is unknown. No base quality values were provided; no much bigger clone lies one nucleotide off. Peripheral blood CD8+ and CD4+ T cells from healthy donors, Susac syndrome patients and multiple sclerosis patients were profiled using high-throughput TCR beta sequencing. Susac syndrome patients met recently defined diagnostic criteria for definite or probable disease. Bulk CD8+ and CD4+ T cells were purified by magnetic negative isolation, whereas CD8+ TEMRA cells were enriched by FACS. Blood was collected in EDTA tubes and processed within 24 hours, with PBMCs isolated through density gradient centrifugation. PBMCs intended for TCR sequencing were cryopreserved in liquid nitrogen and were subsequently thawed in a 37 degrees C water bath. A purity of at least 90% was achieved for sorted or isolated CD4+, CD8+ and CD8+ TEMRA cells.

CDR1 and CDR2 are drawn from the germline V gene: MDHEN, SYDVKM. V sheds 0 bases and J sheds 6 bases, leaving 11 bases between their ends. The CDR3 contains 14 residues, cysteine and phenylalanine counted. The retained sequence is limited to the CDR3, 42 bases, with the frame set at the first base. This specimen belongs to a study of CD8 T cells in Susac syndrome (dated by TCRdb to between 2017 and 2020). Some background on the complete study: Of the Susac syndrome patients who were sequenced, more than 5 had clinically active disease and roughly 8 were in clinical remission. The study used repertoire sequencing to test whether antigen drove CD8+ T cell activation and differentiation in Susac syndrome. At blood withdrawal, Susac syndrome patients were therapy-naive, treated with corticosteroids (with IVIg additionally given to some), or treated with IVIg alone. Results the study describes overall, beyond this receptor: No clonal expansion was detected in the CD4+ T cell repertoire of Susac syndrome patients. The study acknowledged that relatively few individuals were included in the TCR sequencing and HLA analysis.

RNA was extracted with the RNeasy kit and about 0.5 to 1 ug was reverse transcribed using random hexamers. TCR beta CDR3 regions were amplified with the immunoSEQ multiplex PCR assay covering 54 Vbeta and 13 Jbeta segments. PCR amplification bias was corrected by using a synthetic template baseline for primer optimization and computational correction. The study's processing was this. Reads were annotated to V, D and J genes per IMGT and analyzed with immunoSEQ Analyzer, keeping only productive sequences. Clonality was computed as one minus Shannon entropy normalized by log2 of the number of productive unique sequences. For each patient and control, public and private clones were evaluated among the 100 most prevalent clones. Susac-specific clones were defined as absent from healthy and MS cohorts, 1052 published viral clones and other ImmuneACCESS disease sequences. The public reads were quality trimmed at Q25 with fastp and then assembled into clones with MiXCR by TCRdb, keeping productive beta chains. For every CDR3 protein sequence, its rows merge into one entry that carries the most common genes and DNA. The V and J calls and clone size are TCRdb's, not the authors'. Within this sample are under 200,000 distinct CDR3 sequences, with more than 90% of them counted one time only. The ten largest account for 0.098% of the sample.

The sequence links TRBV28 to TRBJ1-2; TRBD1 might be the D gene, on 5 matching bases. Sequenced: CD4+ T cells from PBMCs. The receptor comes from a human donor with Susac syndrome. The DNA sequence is TGTGCCAGCAGTTTATGGCCTGGGGGTAATGGCTACACCTTC. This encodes CASSLWPGGNGYTF.